A selection of T cell receptor beta chains follows, all from one sample in a study of blood T cell repertoires in COVID-19. Profiling relied on immunoSEQ multiplex PCR, and the TCRdb table lists in-frame clones only, not all of them. The table has a few hundred thousand clones, about 90% seen once; the top ten hold about 6%. Sequencing was done on a sample of PBMCs or T cells enriched from blood (not recorded which). Every receptor here comes from a woman aged 30 to 39 who had recovered from COVID-19. CDR3s include the opening cysteine and the closing phenylalanine or tryptophan. D genes are given only for firm matches. Rows may omit the clone size; those that give it use once, few, many or a size class.

.	TRBJ2-5	.	TRBV18	TGTGCCAGCTCACCACCTCCCAGGGGTCGAGAGACCCAGTACTTC	CASSPPPRGRETQYF
.	TRBJ2-7	.	TRBV6-5	TGTGCCAGCAGTTACCGCCAGGGCTACGAGCAGTACTTC	CASSYRQGYEQYF
.	TRBJ2-1	TRBD2	TRBV9	TGTGCCAGCAGCGTAGGTTGGGGGACTAGCGGGGAGAATGAGCAGTTCTTC	CASSVGWGTSGENEQFF
.	TRBJ2-1	TRBD2	TRBV6-5	TGTGCCATCAAAGGCGCCAGCGGGGGCTACAATGAGCAGTTCTTC	CAIKGASGGYNEQFF
few	TRBJ1-1	.	TRBV6-5	TGTGCCAGCAGTTACGGAGGGGAGTCTGGAGCCACTGAAGCTTTCTTT	CASSYGGESGATEAFF
.	TRBJ2-3	TRBD1	TRBV5-5	TGTGCCAGCAGCCCCTTGGGGGACAGGGGTTGGACGCAGTATTTT	CASSPLGDRGWTQYF
.	TRBJ2-2	.	TRBV6-1	TGTGCCAGCAGTGAACGGGACATACCCACCGGGGAGCTGTTTTTT	CASSERDIPTGELFF
.	TRBJ2-3	TRBD2	TRBV27	TGTGCCAGCAGCAGTTTCGGATCGGCCCGGGGGGGAACAGATACGCAGTATTTT	CASSSFGSARGGTDTQYF
.	TRBJ1-1	.	TRBV9	TGTGCCAGCAGCGTAGGGAAGGGGGAAGGGAACACTGAAGCTTTCTTT	CASSVGKGEGNTEAFF
.	TRBJ2-3	.	TRBV5-1	TGCGCCAGCAGCTTGGTCGGGACATTCAACAGGGATACGCAGTATTTT	CASSLVGTFNRDTQYF
.	TRBJ2-1	TRBD2	TRBV19	TGTGCCAGTAGTATCTCGCAAGCGGGGGGCTACAATGAGCAGTTCTTC	CASSISQAGGYNEQFF
.	TRBJ2-7	.	TRBV6-5	TGTGCCAGCAGTTCGGACAGGACTACCGAGCAGTACTTC	CASSSDRTTEQYF
.	TRBJ2-5	TRBD2	TRBV11-2	TGTGCCAGCAGCTCACCGGGGGGACTGAAAAACCGAGAGACCCAGTACTTC	CASSSPGGLKNRETQYF
.	TRBJ1-4	TRBD1	TRBV19	TGTGCCAGTACTACAGGGGGTCGAGAAAAACTGTTTTTT	CASTTGGREKLFF
.	TRBJ1-1	.	TRBV3-1/TRBV3-2	TGTGCCAGCAGCCAAGTCGGGGGGAGGTTTGACACTGAAGCTTTCTTT	CASSQVGGRFDTEAFF
.	TRBJ1-1	TRBD1	TRBV5-4	TGTGCCAGCAGCAAGGACAGGGTGATTGAAGCTTTCTTT	CASSKDRVIEAFF
.	TRBJ1-6	.	TRBV30	TGTGCCTGGAGTGCAGGGATGAATTCACCCCTCCACTTT	CAWSAGMNSPLHF
once	TRBJ1-1	.	TRBV5-6	TGTGCCAGCAGCTTGGCCGTTCAGACAGTGAACACTGAAGCTTTCTTT	CASSLAVQTVNTEAFF